These 24 T cell receptor beta chains were all obtained from the same sample, sequenced in a study of patients and donors after allogeneic stem cell transplantation. TCRdb recomputed calls from the RT-PCR reads with MiXCR, one row per CDR3 protein. The table shows about 23,000 distinct CDR3 sequences, with about 30% occurring only once. The sequenced sample consisted of blood, either unsorted or a sorted T cell fraction (not recorded which). These receptors originate from a human donor who was either an allogeneic HSCT recipient or a stem cell or donor lymphocyte infusion donor (not recorded which). It is not recorded whose cells these are; they may come from a transplant donor.

This clonotype was counted between two and nine times. The chain combines TRBV21-1 with TRBJ1-6; the DNA was not compared with TRBD1, the D call given in the table. TRBV21-1 is a known pseudogene. The CDR3 consists of 15 residues. The CDR3 DNA reads as TGTGCCAGCAGCCCGGGACAGGGTTTTAATTCACCCCTCCACTTT. Protein sequence: CASSPGQGFNSPLHF.

The J gene is TRBJ1-6, the V gene TRBV4-1; D uncertain. Germline CDR1 and CDR2: MGHRA and YSYEKL. V lost 1 base to trimming and J lost 2 bases, with 12 bases between them. The CDR3 extends over 17 amino acids. The CDR3 DNA reads TGCGCCAGCAGCCAAGGGAACTGGAGAACCTATAATTCACCCCTCCACTTT. It codes for CASSQGNWRTYNSPLHF.

The rearrangement links TRBV5-1 to TRBJ2-1; TRBD2 matches 10 bases. Germline V gene lookup returns CDR1 SGHRS and CDR2 YFSETQ. The CDR3 runs to 18 residues. V shed 0 bases and J 2 bases; nucleotides not matched to a gene: 8. This chain's CDR3 is CASSLVASGGPPYNEQFF. The CDR3 DNA follows: TGCGCCAGCAGCTTGGTGGCTAGCGGGGGACCTCCCTACAATGAGCAGTTCTTC.

This clonotype came up a few times. The rearrangement uses TRBV5-1 and TRBJ2-5; 10 bases agree with TRBD1. V gave up 4 bases and J gave up 4 bases; unmatched junction bases: 1. The CDR3 totals 13 residues. Germline values: CDR1 SGHRS, CDR2 YFSETQ. The CDR3 reads CASSRTGGETQYF. CDR3 sequence (DNA): TGCGCCAGCAGCAGGACAGGGGGAGAGACCCAGTACTTC.

The J gene is TRBJ2-5, the V gene TRBV20-1; 7 bases are shared with TRBD2. The CDR3 extends over 13 amino acids. The ends lost 5 bases at V and 5 bases at J; junction bases unmatched: 8. Germline assignment: CDR1 DFQATT and CDR2 SNEGSKA (reference sequence). CDR3 sequence (DNA): TGCAGTGCTCTCTCGGGAGGAGAGGAGACCCAGTACTTC. Its translation is CSALSGGEETQYF.

This clonotype was recorded at least ten times. This chain connects TRBV20-1 to TRBJ1-2; the D gene is possibly TRBD1 (5 bases). The germline V gene encodes CDR1 DFQATT and CDR2 SNEGSKA (reference sequence). CDR3 length: 12 residues. Between the trimmed V and J ends, which lost 5 bases and 4 bases, there was a span of 11 bases. As DNA, the CDR3 is TGCAGTGCTGGAGGGACCGTCTATGGCTACACCTTC. It yields the protein CSAGGTVYGYTF.

The J gene is TRBJ1-2, the V gene TRBV5-5; 9 bases map to TRBD1. CDR3 size: 14 residues. V trimming: 1 base; J trimming: 4 bases; junction bases outside the gene matches: 2. Germline values: CDR1 SGHKS, CDR2 YYEKEE (reference sequence). CDR3 residues: CASSLTGGLYGYTF. The CDR3 DNA reads as TGTGCCAGCAGCTTGACAGGGGGCCTCTATGGCTACACCTTC. The full variable domain, completed using reference TRBV5-5 and TRBJ1-2, is DAGVTQSPTHLIKTRGQQVTLRCSPISGHKSVSWYQQVLGQGPQFIFQYYEKEERGRGNFPDRFSARQFPNYSSELNVNALLLGDSALYLCASSLTGGLYGYTFGSGTRLTVV.

This chain uses TRBV7-2 with TRBJ1-5, with no clear D. V lost 5 bases and J 4 bases, leaving 15 bases between the germline ends. This CDR3 has 15 amino acids. The germline gives CDR1 SGHTA, CDR2 FQGNSA. The CDR3 DNA reads as TGTGCCAGCAGCCGCTCCCAAGGCGAAAATCAGCCCCAGCATTTT. Protein sequence: CASSRSQGENQPQHF.

The V call is TRBV20-1, the J call TRBJ2-1; D is possibly TRBD1 or TRBD2 (6 bases each). In germline, CDR1 is DFQATT, CDR2 SNEGSKA (reference sequence). V lost 0 bases, J lost 4 bases, and 16 bases lay in between. The CDR3 totals 16 residues. In DNA, the CDR3 is TGCAGTGCTAGAGATGAAGAGGGGGGCATTTACAATGAGCAGTTCTTC. It encodes CSARDEEGGIYNEQFF.

This clonotype was detected only a few times. V usage is TRBV6-5 and J usage is TRBJ2-3; D might be TRBD2 (6 bases). Per germline, CDR1 MNHEY and CDR2 SVGAGI. V lost 5 bases to trimming and J lost 1 base, with 13 bases between them. This CDR3 comprises 15 residues. The CDR3 loop is CASSSWDSRTDTQYF. The CDR3 DNA is TGTGCCAGCAGTAGTTGGGACTCCCGCACAGATACGCAGTATTTT.

The rearrangement joins TRBV12-3 or TRBV12-4 to TRBJ1-4; a possible D gene is TRBD1 (5 bases). The V gene lost 2 bases and the J gene lost 6 bases, with 13 bases spanning the gap. This CDR3 is built from 15 residues. The CDR3 DNA sequence: TGTGCCAGCAGTTTACTCCCGGGGCCCCATGAAAAACTGTTTTTT. Its translation: CASSLLPGPHEKLFF.

This clonotype was detected a few times. This chain joins TRBV20-1 and TRBJ1-5; D possibly corresponds to TRBD1 (6 bases). The germline CDR1 and CDR2 sequences are DFQATT and SNEGSKA (reference sequence). The CDR3 sequence is 15 residues long. V was pared by 5 bases and J by 0 bases, with 14 bases between. The CDR3 loop reads CSAETTGYSNQPQHF. For the CDR3, the DNA is TGCAGTGCTGAGACTACAGGGTATAGCAATCAGCCCCAGCATTTT.

The chain employs TRBV12-3 or TRBV12-4 and TRBJ2-7; D remains unclear. Trimming shortened V by 2 bases and J by 2 bases, and 4 bases separated the two germline ends. This CDR3 has 12 residues. CDR3 protein: CASSLTPYEQYF. The CDR3 DNA reads as TGTGCCAGCAGTTTAACCCCCTACGAGCAGTACTTC.

The sample holds a few counts of this clonotype. This rearrangement joins TRBV24-1 to TRBJ1-2; D might be TRBD1 (5 bases). V was cut by 0 bases and J by 8 bases, with 9 bases left in between. The germline CDR1 and CDR2 sequences are KGHDR and SFDVKD. The CDR3 runs 13 residues. The CDR3 nucleotides are TGTGCCACCAGTGATTTGCCAGGGAAGGGCTACACCTTC. It translates to CATSDLPGKGYTF.

This clonotype was observed a handful of times. The gene calls are TRBV7-3 and TRBJ2-3; 8 bases match TRBD2. The CDR3 spans 15 residues. The germline V gene encodes CDR1 SGHTA and CDR2 FQGTGA. The ends lost 5 bases at V and 1 base at J; junction bases unmatched: 5. The CDR3 coding sequence is TGTGCCAGCAGCCCCGGGGGGGTCCGCACAGATACGCAGTATTTT. Translating it yields CASSPGGVRTDTQYF.

This clonotype was seen more than once but under ten times. This chain connects TRBV12-3 or TRBV12-4 to TRBJ1-4; D is perhaps TRBD1 (6 bases). CDR3 size: 13 residues. V lost 3 bases to trimming and J lost 7 bases, with 9 bases between them. CDR3 bases: TGTGCCAGCAGTTTCAGGGGTAGTGAAAAACTGTTTTTT. Its translation is CASSFRGSEKLFF.

The gene calls are TRBV14 and TRBJ1-2; D remains ambiguous. Trimming pared 6 bases from V and 4 bases from J, leaving 3 bases between. Germline CDR1 is SGHDN and CDR2 is FVKESK. This CDR3 contains 10 residues. The CDR3 here is CASRSYGYTF. The CDR3 coding sequence is TGTGCCAGCAGGAGCTATGGCTACACCTTC.

The chain uses TRBV4-2 and TRBJ1-1; 9 nucleotides match TRBD1. The CDR3 contains 14 residues. Unmatched junction bases numbered 5, after V lost 4 bases and J lost 5 bases. Germline assignment: CDR1 LGHNA and CDR2 YNFKEQ. CDR3 protein: CASSLRDRETEAFF. The CDR3 DNA sequence: TGTGCCAGCAGCCTCCGGGACAGGGAGACTGAAGCTTTCTTT.

This clonotype came up many times. V usage is TRBV12-3 or TRBV12-4 and J usage is TRBJ2-1; D is ambiguous. Trimming removed 7 bases at V and 3 bases at J, with 7 bases between. The CDR3 extends over 12 amino acids. The CDR3 region is CASKFHYNEQFF. The CDR3 DNA is TGTGCCAGCAAGTTCCACTACAATGAGCAGTTCTTC.

The chain uses TRBV5-4 and TRBJ2-1, with D perhaps TRBD1 (5 bases). This CDR3 is built from 14 residues. CDR1 is SGHNT, CDR2 YYREEE, per germline (reference sequence). Trimming removed 4 bases at V and 0 bases at J, with 8 bases between. The CDR3 DNA reads TGTGCCAGCAGCCACAGGAGCTCCTACAATGAGCAGTTCTTC. It specifies CASSHRSSYNEQFF. The full variable domain, in which reference TRBV5-4 and TRBJ2-1 provide the parts outside the CDR3, is ETGVTQSPTHLIKTRGQQVTLRCSSQSGHNTVSWYQQALGQGPQFIFQYYREEENGRGNFPPRFSGLQFPNYSSELNVNALELDDSALYLCASSHRSSYNEQFFGPGTRLTVL.

The chain uses TRBV15 and TRBJ1-6; D gene unclear. CDR1 LNHNV and CDR2 YYDKDF come from the germline V gene (reference sequence). The CDR3 runs 13 residues. The ends were cut back, 8 bases at V and 11 bases at J, with 16 bases in the middle. The CDR3 region is CATSGGIRPPLHF. As DNA, the CDR3 is TGTGCCACCTCCGGTGGGATTAGGCCACCCCTCCACTTT.

This clonotype was seen many times. The gene calls are TRBV12-3 or TRBV12-4 and TRBJ1-1; TRBD1 might be the D (6 bases). V shed 5 bases and J shed 5 bases, with 15 bases lying between them. This CDR3 is 14 amino acids long. For the CDR3, the DNA is TGTGCCAGCAGTAAGCAGGGGCGCGGGACTGAAGCTTTCTTT. It codes for CASSKQGRGTEAFF.

This clonotype has a handful of counts. The chain recombines TRBV5-6 with TRBJ1-6; D uncertain. V lost 6 bases and J 7 bases, leaving 17 bases between the germline ends. Germline CDR1 is SGHDT and CDR2 is YYEEEE. CDR3 length: 15 residues. The CDR3 here is CASTLTGPGNSPLHF. The CDR3 DNA sequence: TGTGCCAGCACCTTAACTGGGCCTGGAAATTCACCCCTCCACTTT.

The genes are TRBV6-6 and TRBJ1-5; D remains ambiguous. V was trimmed by 2 bases and J by 5 bases, leaving 13 bases between them. CDR3 length: 15 residues. Germline V gene sequence: CDR1 MNHNY, CDR2 SVGAGI (reference sequence). The CDR3 region is CASSYGDGRDQPQHF. For the CDR3, the DNA is TGTGCCAGCAGTTACGGGGATGGGAGGGATCAGCCCCAGCATTTT.